This T cell receptor (beta chain) was found in a study of response to subunit inactivated influenza vaccine. Whole-study results and caveats: Researchers suggested that each seasonal influenza vaccination recruits few new T cells.

In regard to this clonotype: Its antigen remains unidentified.

TCRdb re-analysed the RT-PCR reads in MiXCR, keeping a single row per CDR3 protein. The data show over 800,000 distinct CDR3 sequences, over 20% seen once. The clonotype originates from a man in his fifties who received an inactivated influenza vaccine. The sample consisted of PBMCs from blood, taken more than 4 days after vaccination.

CDR3 loop: CASSFNAGTEAFF. CDR3 DNA: TGCGCCAGCAGCTTTAACGCAGGGACTGAAGCTTTCTTT. This chain links TRBV5-1 with TRBJ1-1; D is possibly TRBD1 (5 bases). The CDR3 has 13 amino acids. The germline CDR1 and CDR2 sequences are SGHRS and YFSETQ. Trimming shortened V by 2 bases and J by 5 bases, and 10 bases separated the two germline ends.